This T cell receptor (beta chain) derives from a study of blood T cells in healthy people across ages. This CDR3 is 14 amino acids long. Germline CDR1 and CDR2: SGHTA and FQGNSA. V lost 1 base and J lost 3, with 8 bases in between. Per sample, extraction of total RNA gave at least 6 micrograms in every case. With a J-beta primer mix and a sample-barcoded 5' primer, a second PCR ran roughly 7 to 11 cycles. Sequencing yielded, for each sample, at least 3 million paired-end reads carrying CDR3. TCRdb fed the 5' RACE reads into MiXCR, producing one record per CDR3 protein. The repertoire consists of fewer than 1 million distinct CDR3 sequences, with around 42% occurring once and the leading ten covering roughly a fifth.

The rearrangement links TRBV7-2 to TRBJ2-3, with D unresolved. The clonotype was recovered from a man aged 55 to 70 in good health. Sequenced input: blood. This CDR3 reads CASSLVYRTDTQYF. The CDR3 DNA reads as TGTGCCAGCAGCTTAGTATACCGAACAGATACGCAGTATTTT.